These 13 T cell receptor beta chains share one sample of origin, sequenced in a study of monozygotic twins with cystic fibrosis (dated by TCRdb to the early 2020s). The protocol used for the library was the immunoSEQ multiplex PCR assay. TCRdb carries this immuneACCESS record with in-frame sequences only. Its versions omit some clonotypes, under half of them owing to an unresolved V gene in the studies checked, with the rest unexplained. This sample is represented by 10,000 to 15,000 clones; 85% of them were singletons. More than 0.5% of the sample is in the top ten clones. The sequencing input was blood. These receptor sequences come from a young man with cystic fibrosis.

This chain links TRBV29-1 with TRBJ1-1; D is unclear. Per the germline V gene, CDR1 is SQVTM and CDR2 is ANQGSEA. The V end lost 4 bases, the J end lost 1 base, and 16 bases lay between the germline ends. The CDR3 runs 15 residues. CDR3 residues: CSVAFRAKKNTEAFF. The DNA of the CDR3 is TGCAGCGTTGCGTTCCGGGCCAAAAAGAACACTGAAGCTTTCTTT.

The chain joins TRBV19 to TRBJ1-2, with D uncertain. The CDR3 length is 16 residues. The V end lost 0 bases, the J end lost 2 bases, and 13 bases lay between the germline ends. The germline V gene has CDR1 LNHDA and CDR2 SQIVND (reference sequence). The CDR3 DNA is TGTGCCAGTAGTATAGACCTACAGAGTTTCAACTATGGCTACACCTTC. Residues: CASSIDLQSFNYGYTF. Full variable domain (remainder filled in from reference TRBV19 and TRBJ1-2): DGGITQSPKYLFRKEGQNVTLSCEQNLNHDAMYWYRQDPGQGLRLIYYSQIVNDFQKGDIAEGYSVSREKKESFPLTVTSAQKNPTAFYLCASSIDLQSFNYGYTFGSGTRLTVV.

This clone was recorded once. The J gene is TRBJ1-4, the V gene TRBV5-6; D gene uncertain. The V and J ends lost 4 bases and 7 bases respectively, with 11 bases between them. The germline V gene encodes CDR1 SGHDT and CDR2 YYEEEE. CDR3 length: 13 residues. CDR3 sequence: CASSRRGGEKLFF. The CDR3 DNA is TGTGCCAGCAGCAGACGAGGAGGTGAAAAACTGTTTTTT.

This clone was detected once. The chain uses TRBV2 and TRBJ1-2, with TRBD1 matching 10 bases. Germline V gene lookup returns CDR1 SNHLY and CDR2 FYNNEI. J lost 4 bases, V lost 4 bases, and 9 bases had no gene match. The CDR3 length is 16 residues. DNA of the CDR3: TGTGCCAGCAGTGTCCAAAGGACAGGGGGAAGCTATGGCTACACCTTC. This translates into CASSVQRTGGSYGYTF.

This chain uses TRBV27 with TRBJ2-3, with 8 bases aligning to TRBD2. Losses at the gene ends were 7 bases for V and 3 bases for J; bases not matched to a gene: 9. The CDR3 covers 15 residues. Germline CDR1 is MNHEY and CDR2 is SMNVEV (reference sequence). The CDR3 protein is CASKTGGLGTDTQYF. CDR3 nucleotides: TGTGCCAGCAAAACGGGGGGGCTTGGTACAGATACGCAGTATTTT.

The V call is TRBV6-5, the J call TRBJ2-4; the D gene is possibly TRBD1 (6 bases). Germline CDR1 and CDR2: MNHEY and SVGAGI. CDR3 length equals 14 residues. V was cut by 6 bases and J by 2 bases, with 11 bases left in between. CDR3 protein: CASRYRVTKNIQYF. The CDR3 nucleotides are TGTGCCAGCAGGTACAGGGTAACCAAAAACATTCAGTACTTC.

This clone is a singleton in its sample. V is TRBV18 and J is TRBJ2-7, with a weak D call TRBD2 (5 bases). Germline V CDR1 and CDR2: KGHSH, LQKENI. The V gene lost 1 base and the J gene lost 5 bases, with 15 bases spanning the gap. This CDR3 contains 15 residues. The chain's CDR3 is CASSPLFTSRDEQYF. In DNA, the CDR3 is TGTGCCAGCTCACCACTTTTTACTAGTCGTGACGAGCAGTACTTC. Full variable domain (rest looked up from reference TRBV18 and TRBJ2-7): NAGVMQNPRHLVRRRGQEARLRCSPMKGHSHVYWYRQLPEEGLKFMVYLQKENIIDESGMPKERFSAEFPKEGPSILRIQQVVRGDSAAYFCASSPLFTSRDEQYFGPGTRLTVT.

J is TRBJ1-2 and V is TRBV2; D remains ambiguous. Per the germline V gene, CDR1 is SNHLY and CDR2 is FYNNEI. The CDR3 has 15 residues. V lost 2 bases and J 4 bases, leaving 14 bases between the germline ends. The CDR3: CASSETIRTFYGYTF. The CDR3 nucleotides are TGTGCCAGCAGTGAAACGATCAGGACTTTCTATGGCTACACCTTC.

V and J are TRBV9 and TRBJ1-2, with 7 bases that match TRBD1. CDR1 SGDLS and CDR2 YYNGEE come from the germline V gene. Trimming removed 0 bases from V and 1 base from J; junction bases left unmatched: 0. The CDR3 runs to 14 residues. The DNA of the CDR3 is TGTGCCAGCAGCGTAGGACAGGGTAACTATGGCTACACCTTC. Its translation: CASSVGQGNYGYTF.

CDR3 residues: CASSLLQGNQPQHF. The CDR3 bases are TGTGCCAGCAGTTTATTACAGGGCAATCAGCCCCAGCATTTT. This chain uses TRBV28 with TRBJ1-5; D is possibly TRBD1 (5 bases). Deletions cut 1 base from V and 2 bases from J, with 6 bases between. Per the germline V gene, CDR1 is MDHEN and CDR2 is SYDVKM. The CDR3 sequence is 14 residues long.

The CDR3 here is CAWSVRGTGNGYTF. The CDR3 nucleotides are TGTGCCTGGAGTGTACGAGGGACAGGGAATGGCTACACCTTC. The chain uses TRBV30 and TRBJ1-2; 9 positions match TRBD1. This CDR3 is 14 amino acids long. Per the germline V gene, CDR1 is GTSNPN and CDR2 is SVGIG (reference sequence). V lost 0 bases and J lost 6; bases outside the gene matches: 5.

This clone was seen a handful of times. The chain combines TRBV7-8 with TRBJ1-2, with 8 bases fitting TRBD1. The germline CDR1 and CDR2 sequences are SGHVS and FQNEAQ. The ends lost 1 base at V and 4 bases at J; junction bases unmatched: 5. The CDR3 spans 15 residues. The CDR3: CASSLGRTGLYGYTF. As DNA, the CDR3 is TGTGCCAGCAGCTTAGGGAGGACAGGGCTCTATGGCTACACCTTC.

The chain uses TRBV5-1 and TRBJ1-4; D perhaps matches TRBD1 (5 bases). This CDR3 contains 14 residues. V was shortened by 1 base and J by 3 bases, with 7 bases between the two germline ends. Germline V lookup: CDR1 SGHRS, CDR2 YFSETQ. The CDR3: CASSLRGANEKLFF. The CDR3 nucleotides read TGCGCCAGCAGCTTGAGGGGAGCTAATGAAAAACTGTTTTTT.